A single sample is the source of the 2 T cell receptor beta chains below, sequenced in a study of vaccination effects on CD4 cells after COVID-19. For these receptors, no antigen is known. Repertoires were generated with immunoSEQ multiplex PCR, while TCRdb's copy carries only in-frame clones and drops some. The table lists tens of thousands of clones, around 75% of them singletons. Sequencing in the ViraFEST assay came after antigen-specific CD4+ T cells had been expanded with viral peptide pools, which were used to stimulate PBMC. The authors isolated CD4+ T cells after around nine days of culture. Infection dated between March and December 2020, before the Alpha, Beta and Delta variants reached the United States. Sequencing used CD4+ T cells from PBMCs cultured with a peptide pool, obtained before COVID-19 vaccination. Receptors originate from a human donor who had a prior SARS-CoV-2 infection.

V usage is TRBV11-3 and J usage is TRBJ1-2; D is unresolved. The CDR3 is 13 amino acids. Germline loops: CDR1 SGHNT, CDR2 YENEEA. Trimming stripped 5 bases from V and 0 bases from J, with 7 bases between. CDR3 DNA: TGTGCCAGCAGCAACGATACTAACTATGGCTACACCTTC. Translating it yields CASSNDTNYGYTF.

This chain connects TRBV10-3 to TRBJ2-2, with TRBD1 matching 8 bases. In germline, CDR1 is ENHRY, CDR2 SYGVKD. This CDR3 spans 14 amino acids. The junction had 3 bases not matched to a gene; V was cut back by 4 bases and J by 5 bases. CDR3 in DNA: TGTGCCATCAGTGGGACAGGGCAAACCGGGGAGCTGTTTTTT. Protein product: CAISGTGQTGELFF.